These 9 T cell receptor beta chains were sequenced from one sample in a study of Tregs in tolerant kidney transplant recipients. TCRdb's table, derived via immunoSEQ multiplex PCR, lists solely in-frame clones and lacks some. The table has 75,000 to 80,000 clones, around 93% seen once; the top ten hold about 0.34%. The sequencing here drew on Tregs from blood, taken before the transplant. Receptors were obtained from a human donor who received a combined kidney and bone marrow transplant.

The chain carries TRBV4-2 and TRBJ2-7; TRBD1 might be the D (9 bases). V gave up 0 bases and J gave up 3 bases, with 15 bases separating them. The CDR3 has 16 residues. Per germline, CDR1 LGHNA and CDR2 YNFKEQ. CDR3 DNA sequence: TGTGCCAGCAGCCAAGAGTTAGCGGGACAGGGCTACGAGCAGTACTTC. Its protein is CASSQELAGQGYEQYF.

J is TRBJ1-6 and V is TRBV28; D call uncertain. CDR1 and CDR2 (germline): MDHEN, SYDVKM. Trimming removed 2 bases at V and 0 bases at J, with 5 bases between. This CDR3 has 15 residues. The CDR3 spells CASSLPSSYNSPLHF. The CDR3 region has the DNA TGTGCCAGCAGTTTACCGAGCTCCTATAATTCACCCCTCCACTTT.

The genes are TRBV29-1 and TRBJ1-1, with D uncertain. With 4 bases removed from V and 0 bases from J, the gap between germline ends came to 18 bases. In germline, CDR1 is SQVTM, CDR2 ANQGSEA. This CDR3 has 16 amino acids. In DNA form, the CDR3 reads TGCAGCGTTGTTTCAGGCGGAAGTCGCCTGAACACTGAAGCTTTCTTT. Translating gives CSVVSGGSRLNTEAFF.

Turning to this clone: This sample also contains other DNA sequences that code for the same CDR3. This chain connects TRBV12-5 to TRBJ2-2; 8 positions agree with TRBD2. V gave up 7 bases and J gave up 4 bases; unmatched junction bases: 2. Germline V gene data show CDR1 as LGHNT and CDR2 as FRNRAP. This CDR3 has 13 residues. The CDR3 loop is CASARGGTGELFF. CDR3 nucleotides: TGTGCTAGTGCTCGGGGGGGCACCGGGGAGCTGTTTTTT.

The chain is built from TRBV7-2 and TRBJ2-7; no firm D call. The CDR3 length is 15 residues. Trimming pared 5 bases from V and 2 bases from J, leaving 16 bases between. Germline V gene sequence: CDR1 SGHTA, CDR2 FQGNSA. This chain's CDR3 is CASSPGPLSAYEQYF. In nucleotides, the CDR3 is TGTGCCAGCAGCCCCGGACCCCTTTCGGCCTACGAGCAGTACTTC.

The chain has TRBV6-5 and TRBJ2-1; D is unclear. CDR3 size: 15 residues. Trimming removed 7 bases from V and 0 bases from J, with 13 bases in between. Germline lookup yields CDR1 MNHEY and CDR2 SVGAGI. As DNA, the CDR3 is TGTGCCAGCACCCCGATCCTCGGCTCCTACAATGAGCAGTTCTTC. This sequence encodes CASTPILGSYNEQFF.

This chain joins TRBV27 and TRBJ2-5, with TRBD1 matching 7 bases. J gave up 2 bases and V 8 bases, and 14 bases lay outside the gene matches. Per germline, CDR1 MNHEY and CDR2 SMNVEV (reference sequence). CDR3 size: 16 residues. CDR3 region: CASGPRTGWRQETQYF. The DNA of the CDR3 is TGTGCCAGCGGTCCGCGGACAGGTTGGAGACAAGAGACCCAGTACTTC.

The V gene is TRBV6-6, the J gene TRBJ2-7; weak D call: TRBD2 (7 bases). The CDR3 runs to 16 residues. Looked up from germline, CDR1 is MNHNY and CDR2 is SVGAGI (reference sequence). V shed 7 bases and J shed 3 bases, with 22 bases lying between them. This CDR3 is CASTLRGLASGYEQYF. CDR3 sequence (DNA): TGTGCCAGCACCCTCAGGGGTCTGGCTAGCGGCTACGAGCAGTACTTC.

This clone was seen once. The gene calls are TRBV29-1 and TRBJ2-7, with 10 bases fitting TRBD2. Trimming removed 3 bases from V and 5 bases from J; junction bases left unmatched: 4. The CDR3 contains 13 residues. Germline V CDR1 and CDR2: SQVTM, ANQGSEA. CDR3 protein: CSVDTLAGDEQYF. The CDR3 region has the DNA TGCAGCGTTGATACCCTAGCGGGAGACGAGCAGTACTTC.